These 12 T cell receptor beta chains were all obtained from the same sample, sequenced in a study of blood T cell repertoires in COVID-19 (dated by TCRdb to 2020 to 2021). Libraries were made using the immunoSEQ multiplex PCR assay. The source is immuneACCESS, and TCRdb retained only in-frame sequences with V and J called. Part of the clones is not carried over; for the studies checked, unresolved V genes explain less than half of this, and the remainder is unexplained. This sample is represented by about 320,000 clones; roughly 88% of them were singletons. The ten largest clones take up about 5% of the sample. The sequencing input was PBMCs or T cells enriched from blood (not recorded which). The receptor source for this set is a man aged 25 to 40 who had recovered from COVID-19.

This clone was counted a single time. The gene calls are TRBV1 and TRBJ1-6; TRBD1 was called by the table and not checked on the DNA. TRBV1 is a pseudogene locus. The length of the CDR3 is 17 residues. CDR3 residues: CTSSQDSAQGKAPPLHF. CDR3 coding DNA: TGCACCAGCAGCCAAGATAGCGCACAGGGGAAAGCGCCACCCCTCCACTTT.

CDR3 in DNA: TGTGCCAGCAGTGAGCAACGGTCGAACACTGAAGCTTTCTTT. Its protein is CASSEQRSNTEAFF. The rearrangement links TRBV6-1 to TRBJ1-1; D not certain. Trimming removed 3 bases from V and 1 base from J, with 9 bases in between. The V gene's germline CDR1 is MNHNS and CDR2 SASEGT. The CDR3 is 14 amino acids.

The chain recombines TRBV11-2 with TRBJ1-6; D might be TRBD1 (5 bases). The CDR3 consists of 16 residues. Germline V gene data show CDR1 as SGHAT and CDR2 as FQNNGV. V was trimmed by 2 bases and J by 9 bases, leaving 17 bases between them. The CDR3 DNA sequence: TGTGCCAGCAGCTTAAGGGGCGGGGCGCGGGCTTCACCCCTCCACTTT. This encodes CASSLRGGARASPLHF.

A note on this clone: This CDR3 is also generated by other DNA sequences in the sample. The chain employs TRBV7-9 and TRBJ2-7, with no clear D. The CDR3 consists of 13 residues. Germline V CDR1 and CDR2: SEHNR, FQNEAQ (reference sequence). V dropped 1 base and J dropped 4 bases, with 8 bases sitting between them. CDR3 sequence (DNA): TGTGCCAGCAGCTTAGGAACAGCTTACGAGCAGTACTTC. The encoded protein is CASSLGTAYEQYF.

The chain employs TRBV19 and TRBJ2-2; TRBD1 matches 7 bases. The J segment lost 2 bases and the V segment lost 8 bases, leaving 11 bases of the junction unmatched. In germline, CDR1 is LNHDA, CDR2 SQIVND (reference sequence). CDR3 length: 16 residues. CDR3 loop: CASAGQAATNTGELFF. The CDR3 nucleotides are TGTGCCAGTGCTGGACAGGCTGCGACCAACACCGGGGAGCTGTTTTTT.

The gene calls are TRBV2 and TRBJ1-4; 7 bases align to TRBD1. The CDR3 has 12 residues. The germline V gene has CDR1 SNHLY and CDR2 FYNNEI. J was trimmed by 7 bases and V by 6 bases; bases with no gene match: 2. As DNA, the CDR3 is TGTGCCAGCAGCGGGACAGCTGAAAAACTGTTTTTT. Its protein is CASSGTAEKLFF.

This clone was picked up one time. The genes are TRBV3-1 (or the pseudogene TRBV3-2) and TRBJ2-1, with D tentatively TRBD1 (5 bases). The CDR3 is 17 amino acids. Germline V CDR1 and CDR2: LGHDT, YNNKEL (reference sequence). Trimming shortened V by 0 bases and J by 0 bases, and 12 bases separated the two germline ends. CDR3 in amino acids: CASSQDFRQSSYNEQFF. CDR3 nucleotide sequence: TGTGCCAGCAGCCAAGATTTCAGACAGAGCTCCTACAATGAGCAGTTCTTC.

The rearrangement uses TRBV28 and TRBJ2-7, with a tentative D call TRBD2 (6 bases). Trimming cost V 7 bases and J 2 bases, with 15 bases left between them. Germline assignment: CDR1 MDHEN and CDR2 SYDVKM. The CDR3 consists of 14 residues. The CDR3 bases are TGTGCCAGCACCGGCAGGACTATGCCCTACGAGCAGTACTTC. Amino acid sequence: CASTGRTMPYEQYF.

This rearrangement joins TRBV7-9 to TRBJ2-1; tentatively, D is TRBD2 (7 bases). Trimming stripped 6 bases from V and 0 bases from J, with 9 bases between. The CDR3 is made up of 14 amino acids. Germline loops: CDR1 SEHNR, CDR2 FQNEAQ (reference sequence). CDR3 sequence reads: CASRRGGSYNEQFF. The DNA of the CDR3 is TGTGCCAGCAGGAGGGGGGGCTCCTACAATGAGCAGTTCTTC.

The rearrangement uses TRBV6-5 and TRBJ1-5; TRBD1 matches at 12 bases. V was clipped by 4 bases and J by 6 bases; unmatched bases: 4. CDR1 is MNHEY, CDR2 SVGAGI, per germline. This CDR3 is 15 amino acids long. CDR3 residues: CASSSGTGGLQPQHF. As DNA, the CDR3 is TGTGCCAGCAGTTCAGGGACAGGGGGCCTTCAGCCCCAGCATTTT.

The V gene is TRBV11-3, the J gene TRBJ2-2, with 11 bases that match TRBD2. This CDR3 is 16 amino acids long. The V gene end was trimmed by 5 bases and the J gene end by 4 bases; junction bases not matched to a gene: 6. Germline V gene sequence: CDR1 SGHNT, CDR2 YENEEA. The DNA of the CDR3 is TGTGCCAGCAGCCCCGGGACTAGCGGACCCACCGGGGAGCTGTTTTTT. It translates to CASSPGTSGPTGELFF.

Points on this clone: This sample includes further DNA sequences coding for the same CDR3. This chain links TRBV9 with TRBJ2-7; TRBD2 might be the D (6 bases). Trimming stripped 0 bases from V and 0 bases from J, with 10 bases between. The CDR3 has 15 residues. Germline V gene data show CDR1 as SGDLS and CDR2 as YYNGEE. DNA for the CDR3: TGTGCCAGCAGCGTAGACGGCGGGACCTCCTACGAGCAGTACTTC. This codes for CASSVDGGTSYEQYF. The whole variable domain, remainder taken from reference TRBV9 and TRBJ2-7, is DSGVTQTPKHLITATGQRVTLRCSPRSGDLSVYWYQQSLDQGLQFLIQYYNGEERAKGNILERFSAQQFPDLHSELNLSSLELGDSALYFCASSVDGGTSYEQYFGPGTRLTVT.